This TCR beta chain comes out of a study of blood T cells in healthy people across ages. Alongside a J-beta primer mix, a sample-barcoded 5' primer served in a second PCR lasting about 7 to 12 cycles. TCRdb re-called the 5' RACE reads with MiXCR, one entry per CDR3 protein. The repertoire has under 2,000,000 distinct CDR3 sequences, roughly 50% of them found once; the top ten carry approximately 2%. The CDR3 totals 14 residues. Between the trimmed V and J ends, which lost 4 bases and 9 bases, there was a span of 19 bases. Germline loops: CDR1 LGHDT, CDR2 YNNKEL (reference sequence). Sequencing input: blood. The chain has TRBV3-1 and TRBJ2-7; the D gene is possibly TRBD2 (5 bases). The sequence was collected from a woman in her thirties or forties in good health. CDR3 nucleotides: TGTGCCAGCAGCCCTCCCCGCGTGGCGGGTCCGCAGTACTTC. The encoded protein is CASSPPRVAGPQYF.